This T cell receptor beta chain is drawn from a study of cytomegalovirus exposure and HLA in healthy donors. The CDR3 sequence is 13 residues long. Germline V gene lookup returns CDR1 SGDLS and CDR2 YYNGEE. The V end lost 2 bases, the J end lost 5 bases, and 10 bases lay between the germline ends. This clone was seen just once. 13 Jbeta primers and 60 Vbeta primers were used for the PCR. Sequenced by immunoSEQ multiplex PCR; TCRdb stores in-frame clones only, minus some. Of under 150,000 clones in the sample, roughly 78% were seen once. The sequence was collected from a woman younger than 45 in good health and CMV-seropositive. The V and J genes are TRBV9 and TRBJ1-1; D possibly corresponds to TRBD1 (5 bases). Sequencing input: PBMCs. The CDR3 region is CASSVGGKTEAFF. In nucleotides, the CDR3 is TGTGCCAGCAGCGTGGGGGGGAAAACTGAAGCTTTCTTT. The whole variable domain, filled in from reference TRBV9 and TRBJ1-1, reads DSGVTQTPKHLITATGQRVTLRCSPRSGDLSVYWYQQSLDQGLQFLIQYYNGEERAKGNILERFSAQQFPDLHSELNLSSLELGDSALYFCASSVGGKTEAFFGQGTRLTVV.